The entry that follows covers one T cell receptor (beta chain) sequence. As yet, its antigen is unknown. Other DNA sequences from this sample encode an identical CDR3 as well. Investigators spread the genomic DNA of each subset evenly over several immunoSEQ plates. An approximately 200 ng quantity of DNA, 30,000 to 35,000 T cell genomes, went into the sorted-subset replicate PCRs. This table comes from immunoSEQ multiplex PCR, and its TCRdb copy is limited to in-frame clones, with some not included. This repertoire shows around 1.6 million clones, 98% found once; its top ten account for approximately 0.45%. This record comes from a study of shared clonotypes between healthy human individuals. Study-wide points: Non-shared clonotypes had lower generation probabilities than clonotypes shared by all four sorted-subset donors.

Germline V lookup: CDR1 SGDLS, CDR2 YYNGEE. V was trimmed by 2 bases and J by 2 bases, leaving 9 bases between them. This CDR3 is built from 14 residues. This TCR came from a man younger than 45 in good health. The chain links TRBV9 to TRBJ2-3; TRBD2 is a possible D gene (5 bases). Sequencing input: naive CD4+ T cells sorted from blood. The subset here: CD45RA+ positively selected. DNA for the CDR3: TGTGCCAGCAGCGTGGCGGGCAACACAGATACGCAGTATTTT. Its translation is CASSVAGNTDTQYF. The complete variable domain, with remaining parts taken from reference TRBV9 and TRBJ2-3, reads DSGVTQTPKHLITATGQRVTLRCSPRSGDLSVYWYQQSLDQGLQFLIQYYNGEERAKGNILERFSAQQFPDLHSELNLSSLELGDSALYFCASSVAGNTDTQYFGPGTRLTVL.